Listed below are T cell receptor beta chains from one sample, sequenced in a study of cytomegalovirus exposure and HLA in healthy donors. Sequencing was performed with immunoSEQ multiplex PCR; in TCRdb, only in-frame clones are kept and a portion is missing. The data show a few hundred thousand clones, with 80% to 90% seen just once and around 1% held by the top ten. The sample was PBMCs. These receptors were obtained from a woman under 30 in good health and CMV-seronegative. Both conserved end residues are part of each CDR3. Fields, in order: clone size, V gene, D gene, J gene, CDR3 length, CDR3 protein, CDR3 DNA. D genes are given only for firm matches. For some rows the clone size is stated as once, few or many, or as a class when expanded; others skip it.

NA	TRBV15	TRBD1	TRBJ1-1	14	CATSRGDRDTEAFF	TGTGCCACCAGCAGAGGCGACAGGGACACTGAAGCTTTCTTT
NA	TRBV4-3	TRBD2	TRBJ2-3	17	CASSHDGAGGSTDTQYF	TGCGCCAGCAGCCATGACGGAGCGGGGGGGAGCACAGATACGCAGTATTTT
NA	TRBV7-3	NA	TRBJ2-5	21	CASSSRGLGQAKGLQGETQYF	TGTGCCAGCAGCTCAAGAGGGCTTGGGCAGGCAAAAGGCCTTCAGGGGGAGACCCAGTACTTC
NA	TRBV29-1	NA	TRBJ2-5	15	CSAIFRQAYQETQYF	TGCAGCGCGATTTTTCGACAGGCCTACCAAGAGACCCAGTACTTC
NA	TRBV7-2	TRBD1	TRBJ2-7	16	CASSFRSGGSGYEQYF	TGTGCCAGCAGCTTCAGATCAGGGGGCAGTGGTTACGAGCAGTACTTC
NA	TRBV10-3	NA	TRBJ1-1	14	CAISDGGRGTEAFF	TGTGCCATCAGTGACGGGGGGCGGGGAACTGAAGCTTTCTTT
NA	TRBV9	NA	TRBJ1-1	12	CASSADRAEAFF	TGTGCCAGCAGTGCGGACAGAGCTGAAGCTTTCTTT
NA	TRBV10-1	NA	TRBJ2-1	12	CASSDGPGKQFF	TGCGCCAGCAGTGATGGGCCCGGAAAGCAGTTCTTC
NA	TRBV6-6	NA	TRBJ2-5	14	CASSYVGTQETQYF	TGTGCCAGCAGTTACGTCGGGACTCAAGAGACCCAGTACTTC
NA	TRBV28	NA	TRBJ1-2	15	CASSHMGARNYGYTF	TGTGCCAGCAGCCACATGGGGGCTCGGAACTATGGCTACACCTTC
NA	TRBV4-1	NA	TRBJ1-2	16	CASSPRSGGLFYGYTF	TGCGCCAGCAGCCCACGTTCAGGAGGGCTTTTCTATGGCTACACCTTC
NA	TRBV2	TRBD2	TRBJ2-2	15	CASKASGANTGELFF	TGTGCCAGCAAGGCTAGCGGGGCGAACACCGGGGAGCTGTTTTTT
NA	TRBV6-5	NA	TRBJ1-1	13	CASSSTVNTEAFF	TGTGCCAGCAGTTCGACAGTGAACACTGAAGCTTTCTTT
NA	TRBV27	NA	TRBJ2-7	12	CARRTRTYEQYF	TGTGCCAGGCGGACTCGGACCTACGAGCAGTACTTC
NA	TRBV29-1	TRBD1	TRBJ2-3	12	CSTTGETDTQYF	TGCAGCACGACAGGGGAGACAGATACGCAGTATTTT
NA	TRBV11-2	NA	TRBJ1-2	15	CASSPALGGNYGYTF	TGTGCCAGCAGCCCGGCCCTAGGTGGTAACTATGGCTACACCTTC
NA	TRBV23-1	NA	TRBJ2-1	16	CASSQFWRVMDNEQFF	TGCGCCAGCAGTCAATTCTGGAGGGTAATGGACAATGAGCAGTTCTTC
NA	TRBV18	NA	TRBJ1-2	16	CASSPPGSLSFYGYTF	TGTGCCAGCTCACCACCGGGTAGCTTATCATTCTATGGCTACACCTTC
NA	TRBV6-5	NA	TRBJ1-2	14	CASSYSAGGYGYTF	TGTGCCAGCAGTTACTCTGCGGGGGGGTATGGCTACACCTTC
once	TRBV4-2	TRBD2	TRBJ2-2	15	CASSQGLASTGELFF	TGTGCCAGCAGCCAAGGACTAGCGTCCACCGGGGAGCTGTTTTTT
NA	TRBV4-1	NA	TRBJ2-7	15	CASSPGTSNSYEQYF	TGCGCCAGCAGCCCCGGGACTTCCAACTCCTACGAGCAGTACTTC
NA	TRBV7-3	NA	TRBJ2-7	20	CASSLKEHQFTGLGGYEQYF	TGTGCCAGCAGCTTAAAAGAGCACCAATTTACAGGGTTAGGGGGCTACGAGCAGTACTTC
NA	TRBV4-3	NA	TRBJ1-1	19	CASSQEGAGVAAGDTEAFF	TGCGCCAGCAGCCAAGAGGGGGCGGGGGTGGCCGCCGGTGACACTGAAGCTTTCTTT
NA	TRBV25-1	TRBD2	TRBJ2-2	17	CASSETSGGTHPGELFF	TGTGCCAGCAGTGAGACTAGCGGGGGGACCCACCCCGGGGAGCTGTTTTTT
NA	TRBV30	NA	TRBJ2-7	14	CAALYPGLSYEQYF	TGTGCCGCCTTATACCCAGGCCTCTCCTACGAGCAGTACTTC
NA	TRBV9	NA	TRBJ2-7	15	CASSVTSGRSYEQYF	TGTGCCAGCAGCGTAACCAGCGGGCGTTCCTACGAGCAGTACTTC
NA	TRBV5-1	NA	TRBJ1-2	13	CASSLDRADGYTF	TGCGCCAGCAGCCTTGACAGAGCTGATGGCTACACCTTC
NA	TRBV28	NA	TRBJ1-3	14	CASSLHSSGNTIYF	TGTGCCAGCAGTTTACACAGCTCTGGAAACACCATATATTTT